A single sample is the source of the 31 T cell receptor beta chains below, sequenced in a study of T cell responses to AZD1222 COVID-19 vaccine. Profiled with immunoSEQ multiplex PCR; TCRdb holds only in-frame clones, not every one. The sample lists fewer than 90,000 clones, around 83% occurring once. The input for sequencing was peripheral blood, taken 28 days after the second AZD1222 dose. The receptors were sampled from an adult who received the AZD1222 COVID-19 vaccine.

Comment on this clone: Other DNA sequences in the sample encode the same CDR3. The genes are TRBV19 and TRBJ2-7; no definite D call. Trimming took 3 bases from V and 4 from J, leaving 13 bases between them. Germline values: CDR1 LNHDA, CDR2 SQIVND (reference sequence). The CDR3 sequence is 14 residues long. The CDR3 here is CASSIRAASYEQYF. CDR3 in DNA: TGTGCCAGTAGTATCCGGGCGGCCTCATACGAGCAGTACTTC.

In its sample, this clone was seen once. CDR3 in DNA: TGTGCCACCAGTTCTAAAGCAGGGGTCGGGAACACTGAAGCTTTCTTT. Its translation is CATSSKAGVGNTEAFF. The J gene is TRBJ1-1, the V gene TRBV24-1, with D possibly matching TRBD1 (6 bases). The CDR3 is made up of 16 amino acids. Trimming cost V 6 bases and J 1 base, with 17 bases left between them. Germline CDR1 and CDR2: KGHDR and SFDVKD.

The chain links TRBV27 to TRBJ2-3; D may be TRBD1 (6 bases). Trimming shortened V by 4 bases and J by 3 bases, and 14 bases separated the two germline ends. Germline assignment: CDR1 MNHEY and CDR2 SMNVEV (reference sequence). The CDR3 contains 15 residues. CDR3 amino acids: CASSSTGRGTDTQYF. The CDR3 nucleotides read TGTGCCAGCAGTTCCACAGGGAGAGGGACAGATACGCAGTATTTT.

J is TRBJ2-4 and V is TRBV4-2, with D possibly being TRBD2 (6 bases). The length of the CDR3 is 16 residues. Germline V CDR1 and CDR2: LGHNA, YNFKEQ. V lost 5 bases to trimming and J lost 3 bases, with 17 bases between them. CDR3 in amino acids: CASSTLGGAVKNIQYF. The CDR3 region has the DNA TGTGCCAGCAGCACGCTAGGCGGGGCGGTCAAAAACATTCAGTACTTC.

The V call is TRBV4-2, the J call TRBJ2-7, with 7 bases fitting TRBD2. V lost 3 bases and J lost 5; bases outside the gene matches: 7. This CDR3 is 14 amino acids long. Germline CDR1 is LGHNA and CDR2 is YNFKEQ. The CDR3 reads CASSQPAGTNEQYF. CDR3 nucleotide sequence: TGTGCCAGCAGCCAGCCGGCCGGGACTAACGAGCAGTACTTC.

This clone was observed a single time. This chain links TRBV7-6 with TRBJ2-6; maybe TRBD1 (5 bases). V was pared by 3 bases and J by 0 bases, with 9 bases between. There are 16 residues in the CDR3. The germline gives CDR1 SGHVS, CDR2 FNYEAQ. DNA for the CDR3: TGTGCCAGCAGCTTCGACAGCTCCTCTGGGGCCAACGTCCTGACTTTC. The encoded protein is CASSFDSSSGANVLTF.

The gene calls are TRBV5-1 and TRBJ2-6; no clear D. Trimming left V 5 bases short and J 0 bases short, with 3 bases between. Germline lookup yields CDR1 SGHRS and CDR2 YFSETQ. The CDR3 sequence is 13 residues long. The CDR3 reads CASRVSGANVLTF. The DNA for the CDR3 is TGCGCCAGCAGGGTCTCTGGGGCCAACGTCCTGACTTTC.

A single count supports this clone. The chain carries TRBV5-1 and TRBJ1-1, with D possibly TRBD1 on 5 matching bases. Trimming pared 4 bases from V and 4 bases from J, leaving 14 bases between. Germline-derived CDR1 and CDR2 are SGHRS and YFSETQ. The CDR3 contains 14 residues. Here the CDR3 DNA reads TGCGCCAGCAGCCCGTCCGGGGCCACCACTGAAGCTTTCTTT. Translating it yields CASSPSGATTEAFF.

This clone was counted once. The sample holds other DNA sequences that translate to the same CDR3. The chain carries TRBV3-1 (or the pseudogene TRBV3-2) and TRBJ2-5; perhaps D is TRBD1 or TRBD2 (5 bases each). Trimming removed 3 bases from V and 2 bases from J, with 7 bases in between. Per the germline V gene, CDR1 is LGHDT and CDR2 is YNNKEL (reference sequence). The CDR3 extends over 13 amino acids. CDR3 loop: CASSQGRQETQYF. The CDR3 region has the DNA TGTGCCAGCAGCCAGGGACGTCAAGAGACCCAGTACTTC.

This clone was found a few times. V gene TRBV7-2 combines with J gene TRBJ1-5; D gene unclear. The CDR3 has 14 amino acids. Trimming shortened V by 1 base and J by 3 bases, and 7 bases separated the two germline ends. Per the germline V gene, CDR1 is SGHTA and CDR2 is FQGNSA. The CDR3 sequence is CASSLGTSNQPQHF. CDR3 bases: TGTGCCAGCAGCTTAGGGACTTCCAATCAGCCCCAGCATTTT.

The chain is built from TRBV3-1 (or the pseudogene TRBV3-2) and TRBJ2-3; no clear D gene. This CDR3 comprises 15 residues. The germline V gene encodes CDR1 LGHDT and CDR2 YNNKEL (reference sequence). With 3 bases removed from V and 3 bases from J, the gap between germline ends came to 13 bases. CDR3 in amino acids: CASSQDPIRTDTQYF. As DNA, the CDR3 is TGTGCCAGCAGCCAGGACCCAATCCGGACAGATACGCAGTATTTT.

The chain links TRBV18 to TRBJ2-1; tentatively, D is TRBD2 (5 bases). The CDR3 length is 15 residues. Germline V lookup: CDR1 KGHSH, CDR2 LQKENI. V lost 2 bases, J lost 6 bases, and 14 bases lay in between. CDR3: CASSPGRGGVNEQFF. The CDR3 nucleotides read TGTGCCAGCTCACCAGGACGGGGTGGGGTCAATGAGCAGTTCTTC.

V gene TRBV2 combines with J gene TRBJ1-6; D unresolved. The CDR3 is 14 amino acids. Deletions cut 2 bases from V and 4 bases from J, with 6 bases between. Germline lookup yields CDR1 SNHLY and CDR2 FYNNEI. The CDR3 bases are TGTGCCAGCAGTGAAAGGGTGTATAATTCACCCCTCCACTTT. This encodes CASSERVYNSPLHF. Drawing the rest from reference TRBV2 and TRBJ1-6, the complete variable domain is EPEVTQTPSHQVTQMGQEVILRCVPISNHLYFYWYRQILGQKVEFLVSFYNNEISEKSEIFDDQFSVERPDGSNFTLKIRSTKLEDSAMYFCASSERVYNSPLHFGNGTRLTVT.

Comments on this clone: At one boundary the junction diverges from the germline segment, which might be a read error. The chain carries TRBV29-1 and TRBJ1-2, with D unclear. CDR3 length: 12 amino acids. Germline V CDR1 and CDR2: SQVTM, ANQGSEA. This CDR3 is CSVEVGGVRGDF. The CDR3 coding sequence is TGCAGCGTTGAAGTAGGTGGCGTCCGGGGAGACTTC.

This rearrangement joins TRBV2 to TRBJ1-4, with a weak D call TRBD1 (5 bases). Per the germline V gene, CDR1 is SNHLY and CDR2 is FYNNEI. V lost 4 bases and J 0 bases, leaving 12 bases between the germline ends. This CDR3 has 16 residues. CDR3 nucleotide sequence: TGTGCCAGCAGTGGCTGGCAGGGTGCAACTAATGAAAAACTGTTTTTT. Its translation is CASSGWQGATNEKLFF. The entire variable domain, with the rest obtained from reference TRBV2 and TRBJ1-4, is as follows: EPEVTQTPSHQVTQMGQEVILRCVPISNHLYFYWYRQILGQKVEFLVSFYNNEISEKSEIFDDQFSVERPDGSNFTLKIRSTKLEDSAMYFCASSGWQGATNEKLFFGSGTQLSVL.

The CDR3 nucleotides are TGTGCCAGCAAACGGGGGAAAGATCAGCCCCAGCATTTT. It is translated as CASKRGKDQPQHF. V gene TRBV12-3 or TRBV12-4 combines with J gene TRBJ1-5; possible D gene TRBD1, 5 bases. Trimming cost V 7 bases and J 5 bases, with 12 bases left between them. This CDR3 has 13 residues.

The chain has TRBV28 and TRBJ2-1; D is possibly TRBD1 (6 bases). Germline CDR1 and CDR2: MDHEN and SYDVKM. V shed 1 base and J shed 2 bases, with 15 bases lying between them. The CDR3 length is 17 residues. CDR3 nucleotide sequence: TGTGCCAGCAGTTTATCACCTTGGGGGACACCCTACAATGAGCAGTTCTTC. As protein: CASSLSPWGTPYNEQFF.

The chain links TRBV10-3 to TRBJ2-7; perhaps TRBD2 as D (6 bases). The germline CDR1 and CDR2 sequences are ENHRY and SYGVKD. This CDR3 has 15 residues. The V end lost 5 bases, the J end lost 3 bases, and 17 bases lay between the germline ends. In nucleotides, the CDR3 is TGTGCCATCAGTAGTGACCACCTCGGGGGCTACGAGCAGTACTTC. Translated, it gives CAISSDHLGGYEQYF.

The rearrangement joins TRBV28 to TRBJ1-4; TRBD1 is a possible D gene (5 bases). The CDR3 contains 15 residues. V was shortened by 3 bases and J by 0 bases, with 8 bases between the two germline ends. Germline V gene lookup returns CDR1 MDHEN and CDR2 SYDVKM. In nucleotides, the CDR3 is TGTGCCAGCAGTTTCGGGGGGTCAACTAATGAAAAACTGTTTTTT. Amino acid sequence: CASSFGGSTNEKLFF.

The chain is built from TRBV28 and TRBJ1-2; no clear D gene. The CDR3 covers 11 residues. The V end was cut by 7 bases, the J end by 3 bases, with 6 bases between. Germline CDR1 MDHEN, CDR2 SYDVKM. The CDR3 coding sequence is TGTGCCAGCAAGGGTTACTATGGCTACACCTTC. Translating it yields CASKGYYGYTF.

The CDR3 loop is CASRSTGGASQPQHF. The CDR3, as DNA: TGTGCCAGCAGATCGACAGGGGGCGCATCGCAGCCCCAGCATTTT. This rearrangement joins TRBV27 to TRBJ1-5; TRBD1 aligns across 10 bases. Germline assignment: CDR1 MNHEY and CDR2 SMNVEV (reference sequence). With 6 bases clipped from V and 7 bases from J, the junction kept 9 bases outside the gene matches. The CDR3 has 15 amino acids.

This chain uses TRBV20-1 with TRBJ1-2; tentative D call: TRBD1 (5 bases). CDR3 size: 10 residues. The ends were cut back, 6 bases at V and 5 bases at J, with 7 bases in the middle. Germline loops: CDR1 DFQATT, CDR2 SNEGSKA (reference sequence). CDR3 protein: CSARQYGYTF. CDR3 nucleotides: TGCAGTGCCAGACAGTATGGCTACACCTTC.

About this clone itself: One end of the junction fails to match germline, which may point to a read error. The chain combines TRBV6-5 with TRBJ2-4; D uncertain. Germline CDR1 and CDR2: MNHEY and SVGAGI. CDR3 length: 15 residues. The CDR3 protein is CASGKTVGLKTIQYF. CDR3 nucleotides: TGTGCCAGCGGCAAAACGGTGGGATTGAAAACCATTCAGTACTTC.

This clone has only one observation. The chain links TRBV19 to TRBJ1-5, with 8 bases lining up with TRBD1. Germline V gene lookup returns CDR1 LNHDA and CDR2 SQIVND (reference sequence). J lost 4 bases, V lost 6 bases, and 8 bases had no gene match. CDR3 size: 15 residues. The CDR3 spells CASSSGTGRNQPQHF. Written as DNA, the CDR3 is TGTGCCAGTAGCTCTGGGACAGGCAGGAATCAGCCCCAGCATTTT.

This sequence joins TRBV28 and TRBJ2-7, with TRBD1 matching over 10 bases. This CDR3 spans 14 amino acids. V shed 6 bases and J 6 bases; nucleotides not matched to a gene: 8. The V gene's germline CDR1 is MDHEN and CDR2 SYDVKM. The CDR3 region has the DNA TGTGCCAGCAGCCTTACGGGACAGGGGCTCGAGCAGTACTTC. Its translation is CASSLTGQGLEQYF.

The chain uses TRBV7-2 and TRBJ1-6; the D gene is possibly TRBD1 (5 bases). Trimming shortened V by 3 bases and J by 5 bases, and 11 bases separated the two germline ends. The germline gives CDR1 SGHTA, CDR2 FQGNSA. The CDR3 spans 15 residues. The CDR3: CASSFSGGNNSPLHF. CDR3 in DNA: TGTGCCAGCAGCTTCTCCGGGGGAAATAATTCACCCCTCCACTTT. Combining the CDR3 with reference TRBV7-2 and TRBJ1-6 gives the whole variable domain GAGVSQSPSNKVTEKGKDVELRCDPISGHTALYWYRQSLGQGLEFLIYFQGNSAPDKSGLPSDRFSAERTGGSVSTLTIQRTQQEDSAVYLCASSFSGGNNSPLHFGNGTRLTVT.

This chain connects TRBV28 to TRBJ1-2; no clear D gene. The CDR3 loop spans 14 amino acids. V gave up 7 bases and J gave up 4 bases, with 16 bases separating them. The germline CDR1 and CDR2 sequences are MDHEN and SYDVKM. CDR3 sequence (DNA): TGTGCCAGCACCACGGGTCCTAGCACCTATGGCTACACCTTC. This sequence encodes CASTTGPSTYGYTF.

The chain carries TRBV7-5 and TRBJ1-3. TRBV7-5 is noted as a pseudogene. This CDR3 is 14 amino acids long. The CDR3 coding sequence is TGTGCCAGAAGCTTAACAAGGGCGGGAAACACCATATATTTT. Its protein is CARSLTRAGNTIYF.

This clone was counted once. This chain uses TRBV25-1 with TRBJ2-3, with 7 bases aligning to TRBD2. The CDR3 has 14 amino acids. CDR1 MGHDK and CDR2 SYGVNS come from the germline V gene. V was pared by 3 bases and J by 4 bases, with 4 bases of the junction left unmatched. Here the CDR3 reads CASSEGGVADTQYF. In nucleotides, the CDR3 is TGTGCCAGCAGTGAGGGGGGGGTGGCAGATACGCAGTATTTT.

The chain recombines TRBV5-1 with TRBJ1-3; D unclear. CDR1 and CDR2 from the germline V gene are SGHRS and YFSETQ. The CDR3 totals 15 residues. Deletions cut 4 bases from V and 0 bases from J, with 11 bases between. The CDR3 nucleotides are TGCGCCAGCAGCCCCGGACCGAACTCTGGAAACACCATATATTTT. It specifies CASSPGPNSGNTIYF.

The CDR3 loop is CASSHGQGTGNTIYF. The CDR3 nucleotides read TGTGCCAGCAGTCACGGACAGGGAACTGGAAACACCATATATTTT. V usage is TRBV2 and J usage is TRBJ1-3, with 8 positions matching TRBD1. CDR3 length: 15 amino acids. In germline, CDR1 is SNHLY, CDR2 FYNNEI. V was pared by 5 bases and J by 2 bases, with 5 bases of the junction left unmatched. The variable domain in full, with the rest retrieved from reference TRBV2 and TRBJ1-3, is EPEVTQTPSHQVTQMGQEVILRCVPISNHLYFYWYRQILGQKVEFLVSFYNNEISEKSEIFDDQFSVERPDGSNFTLKIRSTKLEDSAMYFCASSHGQGTGNTIYFGEGSWLTVV.